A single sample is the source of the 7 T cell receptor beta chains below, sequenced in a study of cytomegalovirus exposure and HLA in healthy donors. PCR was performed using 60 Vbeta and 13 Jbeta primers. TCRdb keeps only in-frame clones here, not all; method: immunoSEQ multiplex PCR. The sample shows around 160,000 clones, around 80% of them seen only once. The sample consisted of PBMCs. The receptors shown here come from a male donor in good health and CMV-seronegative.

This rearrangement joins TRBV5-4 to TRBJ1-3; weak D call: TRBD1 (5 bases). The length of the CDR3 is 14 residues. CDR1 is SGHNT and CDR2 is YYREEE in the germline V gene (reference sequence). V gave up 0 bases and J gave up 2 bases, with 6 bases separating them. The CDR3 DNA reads TGTGCCAGCAGCTTGGGGGGGGCTGGAAACACCATATATTTT. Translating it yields CASSLGGAGNTIYF.

The CDR3 here is CASTFASSSYEQYF. The CDR3 DNA reads as TGTGCCAGCACCTTTGCCAGTTCTTCCTACGAGCAGTACTTC. V and J are TRBV6-6 and TRBJ2-7; D call uncertain. Trimming left V 7 bases short and J 1 base short, with 14 bases between. Germline assignment: CDR1 MNHNY and CDR2 SVGAGI (reference sequence). The CDR3 has 14 residues.

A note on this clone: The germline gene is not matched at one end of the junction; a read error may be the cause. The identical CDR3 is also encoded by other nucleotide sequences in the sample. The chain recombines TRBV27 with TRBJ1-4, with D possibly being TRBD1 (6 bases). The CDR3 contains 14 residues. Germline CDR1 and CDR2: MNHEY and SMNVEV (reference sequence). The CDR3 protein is CASRRTATNEKLFF. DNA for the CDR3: TGTGCCAGCAGGCGGACAGCAACTAATGAAAAACTATTTTTT. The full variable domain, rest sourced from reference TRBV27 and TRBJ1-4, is EAQVTQNPRYLITVTGKKLTVTCSQNMNHEYMSWYRQDPGLGLRQIYYSMNVEVTDKGDVPEGYKVSRKEKRNFPLILESPSPNQTSLYFCASRRTATNEKLFFGSGTQLSVL.

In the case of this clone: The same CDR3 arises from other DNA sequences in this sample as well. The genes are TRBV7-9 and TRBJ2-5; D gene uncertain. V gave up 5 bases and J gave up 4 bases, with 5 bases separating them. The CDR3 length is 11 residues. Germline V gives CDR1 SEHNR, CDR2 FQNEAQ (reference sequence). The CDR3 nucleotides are TGTGCCAGCAGCCCGGGAGAGACCCAGTACTTC. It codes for CASSPGETQYF.

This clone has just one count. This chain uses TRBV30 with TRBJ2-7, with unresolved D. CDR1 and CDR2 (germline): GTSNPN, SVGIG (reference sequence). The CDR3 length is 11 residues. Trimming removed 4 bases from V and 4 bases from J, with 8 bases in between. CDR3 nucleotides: TGTGCCTGGACAATCGGGTACGAGCAGTACTTC. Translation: CAWTIGYEQYF.

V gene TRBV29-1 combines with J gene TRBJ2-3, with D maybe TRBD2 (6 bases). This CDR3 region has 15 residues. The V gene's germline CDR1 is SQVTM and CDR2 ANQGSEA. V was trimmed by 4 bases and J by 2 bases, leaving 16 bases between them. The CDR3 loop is CSVVGPGVFTDTQYF. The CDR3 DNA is TGCAGCGTTGTTGGGCCGGGAGTTTTCACAGATACGCAGTATTTT.

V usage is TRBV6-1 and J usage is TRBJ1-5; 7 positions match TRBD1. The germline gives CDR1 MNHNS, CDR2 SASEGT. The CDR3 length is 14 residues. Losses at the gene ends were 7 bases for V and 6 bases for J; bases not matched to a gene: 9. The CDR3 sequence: CASNPRGEGQPQHF. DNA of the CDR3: TGTGCCAGCAATCCCAGGGGGGAAGGTCAGCCCCAGCATTTT.